Shown below are 15 T cell receptor beta chains from a single sample sequenced in a study of T cells in Graves' hyperthyroidism and ophthalmopathy. Template material for amplifying TCR beta CDR3 regions consisted of RNA transcripts. HTBI primers were employed in a first-round RT-PCR of the TCR CDR3. TCRdb processed the multiplex PCR reads anew with MiXCR; each CDR3 protein has one entry. Of over 45,000 distinct CDR3 sequences detected, roughly 50% appear once; the ten largest clones hold around 12%. Material: blood. The receptors come from a woman aged 25 to 39 with Graves' ophthalmopathy.

The gene calls are TRBV15 and TRBJ2-7; possibly TRBD1 for D (6 bases). The CDR3 extends over 15 amino acids. Trimming left V 6 bases short and J 2 bases short, with 17 bases between. Germline CDR1 is LNHNV and CDR2 is YYDKDF (reference sequence). CDR3 protein: CATRDSTGITYEQYF. In nucleotides, the CDR3 is TGTGCCACCAGGGATTCCACAGGGATCACCTACGAGCAGTACTTC.

By frequency in the sample, this clonotype is medium-sized. The CDR3 nucleotides are TGTGCCAGCAGTGGGTGGGGACACACCTATGGCTACACCTTC. As protein: CASSGWGHTYGYTF. The rearrangement links TRBV2 to TRBJ1-2; the D gene is possibly TRBD1 (6 bases). Germline lookup yields CDR1 SNHLY and CDR2 FYNNEI. Between the trimmed V and J ends, which lost 4 bases and 4 bases, there was a span of 13 bases. This CDR3 comprises 14 residues.

The V gene is TRBV20-1, the J gene TRBJ1-2, with TRBD1 as a possible D gene (5 bases). Per germline, CDR1 DFQATT and CDR2 SNEGSKA (reference sequence). The CDR3 extends over 14 amino acids. V was shortened by 5 bases and J by 8 bases, with 21 bases between the two germline ends. CDR3 in amino acids: CSAAPGTGGLGYTF. CDR3 nucleotide sequence: TGCAGTGCTGCACCCGGGACCGGGGGTCTGGGCTACACCTTC.

This rearrangement joins TRBV14 to TRBJ1-3; possible D gene TRBD1, 5 bases. Germline V CDR1 and CDR2: SGHDN, FVKESK. Between the trimmed V and J ends, which lost 1 base and 4 bases, there was a span of 11 bases. The CDR3 has 15 amino acids. CDR3 sequence reads: CASSQGYGAGNTIYF. CDR3 in DNA: TGTGCCAGCAGCCAAGGATACGGGGCAGGAAACACCATATATTTT.

The chain carries TRBV7-9 and TRBJ2-1, with TRBD2 matching over 14 bases. J was trimmed by 4 bases and V by 1 base; bases with no gene match: 6. The length of the CDR3 is 18 residues. Germline CDR1 and CDR2: SEHNR and FQNEAQ (reference sequence). CDR3 in amino acids: CASSLGGLAGGIYNEQFF. The CDR3 nucleotides are TGTGCCAGCAGCTTAGGCGGACTAGCGGGAGGTATTTACAATGAGCAGTTCTTC.

The CDR3 nucleotides read TGCGCCAGCAGCTTCCCCAGGGACAGGGTTGATGAAAAACTGTTTTTT. It yields the protein CASSFPRDRVDEKLFF. J is TRBJ1-4 and V is TRBV5-1; 9 nucleotides match TRBD1. The junction had 8 bases not matched to a gene; V was cut back by 2 bases and J by 6 bases. Germline lookup yields CDR1 SGHRS and CDR2 YFSETQ. The CDR3 loop spans 16 amino acids. The full variable domain, completed using reference TRBV5-1 and TRBJ1-4, is KAGVTQTPRYLIKTRGQQVTLSCSPISGHRSVSWYQQTPGQGLQFLFEYFSETQRNKGNFPGRFSGRQFSNSRSEMNVSTLELGDSALYLCASSFPRDRVDEKLFFGSGTQLSVL.

The rearrangement joins TRBV19 to TRBJ1-5; 7 bases map to TRBD1. The junction had 10 bases not matched to a gene; V was cut back by 11 bases and J by 6 bases. The CDR3 covers 13 residues. The V gene's germline CDR1 is LNHDA and CDR2 SQIVND (reference sequence). Here the CDR3 reads CAATGTVSQPQHF. The DNA of the CDR3 is TGTGCCGCCACCGGGACAGTGAGTCAGCCCCAGCATTTT.

The chain links TRBV7-7 to TRBJ2-1; 8 nucleotides align to TRBD2. This CDR3 region has 14 residues. From germline, CDR1 is SSHAT and CDR2 FNYEAQ (reference sequence). The CDR3 nucleotides are TGTGCTAGATCACTTCGGGAGGGCCTCGATGAGCAGTTCTTC. The encoded protein is CARSLREGLDEQFF.

The J gene is TRBJ2-1, the V gene TRBV29-1; D not resolved. Germline lookup yields CDR1 SQVTM and CDR2 ANQGSEA. The ends were cut back, 7 bases at V and 0 bases at J, with 22 bases in the middle. The length of the CDR3 is 17 residues. The CDR3 DNA is TGCAGCGCCAAAAGCCCCTTGGGGAAAGACTCCTACAATGAGCAGTTCTTC. Protein: CSAKSPLGKDSYNEQFF.

This clonotype was counted at least ten times. This may be a read error, as it is one base from a much larger clone. The rearrangement joins TRBV7-9 to TRBJ1-4; 7 nucleotides align to TRBD1. V shed 5 bases, J shed 8 bases, and the junction held 11 bases outside the gene matches. This CDR3 contains 15 residues. The germline V gene encodes CDR1 SEHNR and CDR2 FQNEAQ (reference sequence). DNA for the CDR3: TGTGCCAGCAGCCCTAGGGCAGGGGGGGCGGAAAAACTGTTTTTT. Translating it yields CASSPRAGGAEKLFF.

This clonotype showed up just a few times. One junction end does not reproduce the germline sequence, and a read error may be involved. CDR3 DNA sequence: TGTGCCAGCAGGTATTCTATGGGGTCGGCTGAGGCTTTCTTT. This sequence encodes CASRYSMGSAEAFF. This chain uses TRBV3-1 with TRBJ1-1; D remains unclear. The CDR3 spans 14 residues. From germline, CDR1 is LGHDT and CDR2 YNNKEL (reference sequence).

Here the CDR3 reads CASSDGTGSDTQYF. DNA of the CDR3: TGTGCCAGCAGTGACGGGACAGGGTCAGATACGCAGTATTTT. This chain links TRBV6-4 with TRBJ2-3; 9 nucleotides agree with TRBD1. Germline CDR1 is MRHNA and CDR2 is SNTAGT. The CDR3 covers 14 residues. Germline trimming cut 2 bases from V and 4 bases from J; bases unmatched to any gene: 1.

This clonotype has a count of ten or more. The V call is TRBV3-1, the J call TRBJ2-1; 7 bases align to TRBD2. The V gene's germline CDR1 is LGHDT and CDR2 YNNKEL (reference sequence). The CDR3 runs to 14 residues. The V gene end was trimmed by 4 bases and the J gene end by 6 bases; junction bases not matched to a gene: 6. The CDR3 here is CASSLAGMGNEQFF. CDR3 in DNA: TGTGCCAGCAGCCTAGCGGGTATGGGCAATGAGCAGTTCTTC.

About this clonotype itself: Given the absence of the conserved phenylalanine or tryptophan at the CDR3 end, a read error is likely. No DNA is shown, since the ends of the CDR3 on it are uncertain; the CDR3 is the one TCRdb lists. The V call is TRBV7-3, the J call TRBJ1-1; the table gives TRBD1 as D, unverified against the DNA. Germline V gene lookup returns CDR1 SGHTA and CDR2 FQGTGA. The CDR3 contains 12 residues when both ends are counted. This chain's CDR3 is CASSVGGRGAFL.

The CDR3 DNA reads TGTGCCAGCAGTGAAGTGCCTAGCGGGGGAACGTATACGCAGTATTTT. This translates into CASSEVPSGGTYTQYF. V and J are TRBV2 and TRBJ2-3; TRBD2 matches 10 bases. V trimming: 1 base; J trimming: 7 bases; junction bases outside the gene matches: 8. This CDR3 has 16 residues. In germline, CDR1 is SNHLY, CDR2 FYNNEI. Complete variable domain (other parts from reference TRBV2 and TRBJ2-3): EPEVTQTPSHQVTQMGQEVILRCVPISNHLYFYWYRQILGQKVEFLVSFYNNEISEKSEIFDDQFSVERPDGSNFTLKIRSTKLEDSAMYFCASSEVPSGGTYTQYFGPGTRLTVL.